This paragraph reports one T cell receptor (beta chain). Its antigen is unidentified. Germline loops: CDR1 SGDLS, CDR2 YYNGEE. V lost 3 bases and J 2 bases, leaving 4 bases between the germline ends. CDR3 length: 12 amino acids. This specimen comes from a study of beta chain features in type 1 diabetes. What was sequenced were expressed TCRB transcripts, since all of the isolated RNA had been reverse transcribed. TCRdb's table, derived via immunoSEQ multiplex PCR, lists solely in-frame clones and lacks some. Among hundreds of thousands of clones listed, about 14% were seen once. The study's findings and limits: Significant though moderate, a shortening of TCRB CDR3s appeared in all four CD4+ subsets of Type 1 diabetes patients.

What was sequenced was naive CD4+ T cells from blood. The V and J genes are TRBV9 and TRBJ2-3, with no clear D. This clonotype was obtained from a young man with type 1 diabetes. CDR3 region: CASSGITDTQYF. DNA for the CDR3: TGTGCCAGCAGCGGTATCACAGATACGCAGTATTTT.